A selection of T cell receptor beta chains follows, all from one sample in a study of cytomegalovirus exposure and HLA in healthy donors. Libraries were prepared by immunoSEQ multiplex PCR; TCRdb keeps only in-frame clonotypes and omits some of them. The sample has about 190,000 clones; 79% are singletons. The sample consisted of PBMCs. These receptors originate from a woman under 30 in good health and CMV-seronegative. Each CDR3 is given with its conserved first and last residue. D genes are given only for firm matches. Only part of the rows carry a size: once, few, many, or a class if the clone is expanded.

J gene: TRBJ1-4; clone size: -; D gene: TRBD1; V gene: TRBV19; CDR3 protein: CASSIDWGTGEEKLFF; CDR3 DNA: TGTGCCAGTAGTATAGATTGGGGGACAGGGGAGGAAAAACTGTTTTTT
J gene: TRBJ2-3; clone size: -; D gene: -; V gene: TRBV28; CDR3 protein: CASSFPSPGLNTDTQYF; CDR3 DNA: TGTGCCAGCAGTTTCCCGTCCCCGGGGTTGAACACAGATACGCAGTATTTT
J gene: TRBJ2-1; clone size: -; D gene: TRBD1; V gene: TRBV6-1; CDR3 protein: CASSETGAGNEQFF; CDR3 DNA: TGTGCCAGCAGTGAGACAGGGGCGGGCAATGAGCAGTTCTTC
J gene: TRBJ2-5; clone size: -; D gene: -; V gene: TRBV27; CDR3 protein: CASRRGQETQYF; CDR3 DNA: TGTGCCAGCAGGAGAGGGCAAGAGACCCAGTACTTC
J gene: TRBJ2-5; clone size: once; D gene: -; V gene: TRBV7-6; CDR3 protein: CASSPGQLQETQYF; CDR3 DNA: TGTGCCAGCAGTCCCGGACAGCTTCAAGAGACCCAGTACTTC
J gene: TRBJ1-1; clone size: -; D gene: -; V gene: TRBV28; CDR3 protein: CASSSVGSEDTEAFF; CDR3 DNA: TGTGCCAGCAGTTCCGTCGGGTCCGAGGACACTGAAGCTTTCTTT
J gene: TRBJ1-5; clone size: -; D gene: TRBD1; V gene: TRBV6-5; CDR3 protein: CASSQQGNQPQHF; CDR3 DNA: TGTGCCAGCAGTCAACAGGGGAATCAGCCCCAGCATTTT
J gene: TRBJ1-5; clone size: -; D gene: -; V gene: TRBV6-1; CDR3 protein: CASAGDRYQPQHF; CDR3 DNA: TGTGCGTCTGCGGGGGACCGATATCAGCCCCAGCATTTT
J gene: TRBJ2-2; clone size: -; D gene: TRBD1; V gene: TRBV28; CDR3 protein: CASGDRGTGELFF; CDR3 DNA: TGTGCCAGCGGGGACAGGGGTACCGGGGAGCTGTTTTTT
J gene: TRBJ1-4; clone size: -; D gene: TRBD1; V gene: TRBV7-6; CDR3 protein: CASSKDRGDEKLFF; CDR3 DNA: TGTGCCAGCAGCAAGGACAGGGGGGATGAAAAACTGTTTTTT
J gene: TRBJ1-2; clone size: -; D gene: TRBD1; V gene: TRBV27; CDR3 protein: CASRDRVGGYTF; CDR3 DNA: TGTGCCAGCAGAGACAGGGTCGGCGGCTACACCTTC
J gene: TRBJ2-2; clone size: -; D gene: TRBD2; V gene: TRBV5-1; CDR3 protein: CASSPRPGLAGGLTGELFF; CDR3 DNA: TGCGCCAGCAGCCCGAGGCCGGGACTAGCGGGGGGACTCACCGGGGAGCTGTTTTTT
J gene: TRBJ1-1; clone size: -; D gene: -; V gene: TRBV5-1; CDR3 protein: CASSRQVGNTEAFF; CDR3 DNA: TGCGCCAGCAGCCGACAGGTGGGAAACACTGAAGCTTTCTTT
J gene: TRBJ2-1; clone size: few; D gene: -; V gene: TRBV27; CDR3 protein: CASSLWANNEQFF; CDR3 DNA: TGTGCCAGCAGTTTATGGGCGAACAATGAGCAGTTCTTC
J gene: TRBJ2-7; clone size: -; D gene: -; V gene: TRBV28; CDR3 protein: CASGGTTYEQYF; CDR3 DNA: TGTGCCAGCGGAGGCACGACTTACGAGCAGTACTTC
J gene: TRBJ1-4; clone size: -; D gene: -; V gene: TRBV5-4; CDR3 protein: CASSLGGGLEKLFF; CDR3 DNA: TGTGCCAGCAGCTTGGGAGGGGGATTAGAAAAACTGTTTTTT
J gene: TRBJ2-1; clone size: -; D gene: -; V gene: TRBV28; CDR3 protein: CASSPEGANEQFF; CDR3 DNA: TGTGCCAGCAGCCCAGAAGGGGCCAATGAGCAGTTCTTC
J gene: TRBJ2-3; clone size: -; D gene: -; V gene: TRBV6-5; CDR3 protein: CASSYKQGSADTQYF; CDR3 DNA: TGTGCCAGCAGTTACAAACAGGGTAGCGCAGATACGCAGTATTTT
J gene: TRBJ2-5; clone size: -; D gene: -; V gene: TRBV11-2; CDR3 protein: CASSFDSLPQETQYF; CDR3 DNA: TGTGCCAGCAGCTTTGACAGCTTACCTCAAGAGACCCAGTACTTC
J gene: TRBJ1-5; clone size: -; D gene: -; V gene: TRBV27; CDR3 protein: CASSTQGRSQPQHF; CDR3 DNA: TGTGCCAGCAGTACCCAGGGAAGGAGTCAGCCCCAGCATTTT
J gene: TRBJ2-3; clone size: -; D gene: -; V gene: TRBV5-1; CDR3 protein: CASSRPGTDSTDTQYF; CDR3 DNA: TGCGCCAGCAGTCGCCCCGGGACTGATAGCACAGATACGCAGTATTTT
J gene: TRBJ1-1; clone size: few; D gene: -; V gene: TRBV4-1; CDR3 protein: CASSQEWRGGNTEAFF; CDR3 DNA: TGCGCCAGCAGCCAAGAATGGCGGGGGGGGAACACTGAAGCTTTCTTT
J gene: TRBJ2-7; clone size: once; D gene: TRBD1; V gene: TRBV19; CDR3 protein: CASSRDRAYEQYF; CDR3 DNA: TGTGCCAGTAGCCGGGACAGGGCCTACGAGCAGTACTTC
J gene: TRBJ1-6; clone size: -; D gene: TRBD1; V gene: TRBV6-4; CDR3 protein: CASSRDRENSPLHF; CDR3 DNA: TGTGCCAGCAGCCGGGACAGGGAGAATTCACCCCTCCACTTT
J gene: TRBJ1-5; clone size: -; D gene: TRBD1; V gene: TRBV6-5; CDR3 protein: CASSLTGGPVGPQHF; CDR3 DNA: TGTGCCAGCAGTTTGACAGGGGGACCCGTGGGGCCCCAGCATTTT
J gene: TRBJ1-5; clone size: -; D gene: -; V gene: TRBV19; CDR3 protein: CASNLGAQVFQPQHF; CDR3 DNA: TGTGCCAGTAACCTGGGGGCACAGGTTTTTCAGCCCCAGCATTTT
J gene: TRBJ2-3; clone size: -; D gene: TRBD1; V gene: TRBV13; CDR3 protein: CASRGQASTDTQYF; CDR3 DNA: TGTGCCAGCAGGGGACAGGCTAGCACAGATACGCAGTATTTT
J gene: TRBJ2-1; clone size: -; D gene: -; V gene: TRBV30; CDR3 protein: CAWSRLDPLYNEQFF; CDR3 DNA: TGTGCCTGGAGTAGACTAGACCCGCTATACAATGAGCAGTTCTTC
J gene: TRBJ2-7; clone size: few; D gene: TRBD2; V gene: TRBV14; CDR3 protein: CASQKAGGLYEQYF; CDR3 DNA: TGTGCCAGCCAAAAAGCGGGAGGCCTCTACGAGCAGTACTTC
J gene: TRBJ1-5; clone size: once; D gene: TRBD1; V gene: TRBV9; CDR3 protein: CASSVGDRGNQPQHF; CDR3 DNA: TGTGCCAGCAGCGTGGGGGACAGGGGTAATCAGCCCCAGCATTTT
J gene: TRBJ1-5; clone size: -; D gene: -; V gene: TRBV30; CDR3 protein: CAWSVANSNQPQHF; CDR3 DNA: TGTGCCTGGAGTGTTGCTAATAGCAATCAGCCCCAGCATTTT
J gene: TRBJ2-1; clone size: once; D gene: TRBD1; V gene: TRBV28; CDR3 protein: CASSPTAPGTGGNEQFF; CDR3 DNA: TGTGCCAGCAGCCCCACAGCCCCCGGGACAGGGGGCAATGAGCAGTTCTTC
J gene: TRBJ1-1; clone size: -; D gene: -; V gene: TRBV7-3; CDR3 protein: CASSRSRGTEAFF; CDR3 DNA: TGTGCCAGCAGCCGTAGCAGAGGCACTGAAGCTTTCTTT
J gene: TRBJ2-7; clone size: -; D gene: -; V gene: TRBV2; CDR3 protein: CASSEEDSYEQYF; CDR3 DNA: TGTGCCAGCAGTGAGGAGGACTCCTACGAGCAGTACTTC
J gene: TRBJ2-2; clone size: -; D gene: TRBD1; V gene: TRBV10-2; CDR3 protein: CASLAWTGSGTGELFF; CDR3 DNA: TGCGCCAGCCTTGCTTGGACAGGGTCGGGTACCGGGGAGCTGTTTTTT
J gene: TRBJ1-6; clone size: -; D gene: -; V gene: TRBV6-1; CDR3 protein: CAATVGAPFNSPLHF; CDR3 DNA: TGTGCCGCTACCGTAGGAGCTCCGTTTAATTCACCCCTCCACTTT
J gene: TRBJ2-1; clone size: once; D gene: TRBD1; V gene: TRBV5-6; CDR3 protein: CASSLITGGHYNEQFF; CDR3 DNA: TGTGCCAGCAGCTTAATAACAGGGGGCCACTACAATGAGCAGTTCTTC
J gene: TRBJ2-1; clone size: -; D gene: TRBD1; V gene: TRBV27; CDR3 protein: CASSRTGGYNEQFF; CDR3 DNA: TGTGCCAGCAGTCGGACAGGGGGTTACAATGAGCAGTTCTTC
J gene: TRBJ2-1; clone size: -; D gene: TRBD1; V gene: TRBV6-4; CDR3 protein: CASSPTGQANNEQFF; CDR3 DNA: TGTGCCAGCAGTCCCACGGGACAGGCGAACAATGAGCAGTTCTTC
J gene: TRBJ1-2; clone size: few; D gene: -; V gene: TRBV6-1; CDR3 protein: CASTDSPEVGGYTF; CDR3 DNA: TGTGCCAGCACTGACAGCCCGGAGGTTGGTGGCTACACCTTC
J gene: TRBJ2-2; clone size: -; D gene: -; V gene: TRBV7-9; CDR3 protein: CASSPGLLNTGELFF; CDR3 DNA: TGTGCCAGCAGCCCGGGACTCTTAAACACCGGGGAGCTGTTTTTT
J gene: TRBJ1-2; clone size: -; D gene: TRBD1; V gene: TRBV28; CDR3 protein: CASNINRGPFNYGYTF; CDR3 DNA: TGTGCCAGCAACATAAACAGGGGGCCATTTAACTATGGCTACACCTTC
J gene: TRBJ1-1; clone size: -; D gene: TRBD1; V gene: TRBV28; CDR3 protein: CASSSPGAGGTEAFF; CDR3 DNA: TGTGCCAGCAGCTCCCCTGGGGCAGGGGGAACTGAAGCTTTCTTT
J gene: TRBJ1-4; clone size: -; D gene: TRBD1; V gene: TRBV15; CDR3 protein: CATSSTGVGEKLFF; CDR3 DNA: TGTGCCACCAGCAGTACAGGGGTGGGCGAAAAACTGTTTTTT
J gene: TRBJ1-1; clone size: few; D gene: -; V gene: TRBV27; CDR3 protein: CASSEGGTEAFF; CDR3 DNA: TGTGCCAGCAGCGAAGGAGGGACTGAAGCTTTCTTT
J gene: TRBJ2-3; clone size: -; D gene: TRBD1; V gene: TRBV4-3; CDR3 protein: CASSQDYTTGEFTDTQYF; CDR3 DNA: TGCGCCAGCAGCCAAGATTATACGACAGGGGAATTCACAGATACGCAGTATTTT
J gene: TRBJ1-6; clone size: -; D gene: TRBD1; V gene: TRBV28; CDR3 protein: CASSLGQGVNSPLHF; CDR3 DNA: TGTGCCAGCAGTTTAGGACAGGGGGTGAATTCACCCCTCCACTTT
J gene: TRBJ1-2; clone size: once; D gene: -; V gene: TRBV28; CDR3 protein: CASSFLQGFYGYTF; CDR3 DNA: TGTGCCAGCAGTTTCCTGCAGGGGTTCTATGGCTACACCTTC
J gene: TRBJ1-1; clone size: -; D gene: TRBD1; V gene: TRBV5-1; CDR3 protein: CASSPQTGRSNTEAFF; CDR3 DNA: TGCGCCAGCAGCCCCCAGACAGGGAGATCGAACACTGAAGCTTTCTTT
J gene: TRBJ1-4; clone size: -; D gene: -; V gene: TRBV2; CDR3 protein: CASRDRSGVREKLFF; CDR3 DNA: TGTGCCAGCAGGGATCGGAGCGGGGTTCGAGAAAAACTGTTTTTT
J gene: TRBJ2-7; clone size: -; D gene: -; V gene: TRBV19; CDR3 protein: CASSMSGGVTYEQYF; CDR3 DNA: TGTGCCAGTAGTATGTCAGGAGGGGTCACCTACGAGCAGTACTTC
J gene: TRBJ2-2; clone size: once; D gene: TRBD1; V gene: TRBV11-3; CDR3 protein: CASSLMGQGSGELFF; CDR3 DNA: TGTGCCAGCAGCTTAATGGGACAGGGGTCCGGGGAGCTGTTTTTT
J gene: TRBJ2-2; clone size: -; D gene: -; V gene: TRBV7-8; CDR3 protein: CASSLDGRGDTGELFF; CDR3 DNA: TGTGCCAGCAGCTTAGACGGCAGGGGTGACACCGGGGAGCTGTTTTTT
J gene: TRBJ2-3; clone size: -; D gene: TRBD2; V gene: TRBV6-5; CDR3 protein: CASSYSPGEGDTQYF; CDR3 DNA: TGTGCCAGCAGTTACTCGCCGGGGGAGGGAGATACGCAGTATTTT